These T cell receptor beta chains were read from a single sample in a study of cytomegalovirus exposure and HLA in healthy donors. The protocol was immunoSEQ multiplex PCR, while the TCRdb copy is restricted to in-frame clones and leaves out a portion. This table has roughly 220,000 clones, over 80% appearing once. The sequencing sample was made of PBMCs. The source of these receptors is a woman aged 25 to 39 in good health and CMV-seropositive. Each CDR3 is given with its conserved first and last residue. D genes are given only for firm matches. The size field is filled for only some rows; it gives once, few, many or a size class.

v_gene	d_gene	abundance	j_gene	CDR3aa	CDR3nt
TRBV27	TRBD1	NA	TRBJ1-4	CASRTGGNEKLFF	TGTGCCAGCAGGACAGGGGGTAATGAAAAACTGTTTTTT
TRBV4-2	NA	NA	TRBJ1-1	CASSQVWSKGAEAFF	TGTGCCAGCAGCCAAGTGTGGAGTAAGGGCGCCGAAGCTTTCTTT
TRBV30	NA	NA	TRBJ1-2	CAWSVPWRIYGYTF	TGTGCCTGGAGTGTACCTTGGCGGATCTATGGCTACACCTTC
TRBV6-1	NA	NA	TRBJ1-2	CASSDPRGGYTF	TGTGCCAGCAGTGACCCGAGGGGAGGCTACACCTTC
TRBV29-1	TRBD1	NA	TRBJ1-2	CSGDRVNDGYTF	TGCAGCGGGGACAGGGTAAACGACGGCTACACCTTC
TRBV2	NA	NA	TRBJ2-1	CASSPDLSSYNEQFF	TGTGCCAGCAGCCCCGACTTAAGCTCCTACAATGAGCAGTTCTTC
TRBV5-1	NA	NA	TRBJ2-2	CASSLVVVGESTGELFF	TGCGCCAGCAGCTTGGTGGTAGTGGGGGAGAGCACCGGGGAGCTGTTTTTT
TRBV4-1	NA	NA	TRBJ1-1	CASSQESGDLNTEAFF	TGCGCCAGCAGCCAAGAGTCTGGGGATCTGAACACTGAAGCTTTCTTT
TRBV9	NA	NA	TRBJ2-2	CASSVATETGELFF	TGTGCCAGCAGCGTAGCTACCGAGACCGGGGAGCTGTTTTTT
TRBV30	TRBD1	NA	TRBJ2-4	CAWRDDRGAKNIQYF	TGTGCCTGGAGAGATGACAGGGGGGCCAAAAACATTCAGTACTTC
TRBV12-5	NA	once	TRBJ2-4	CASGPGSENIQYF	TGTGCTAGTGGTCCGGGGTCGGAAAACATTCAGTACTTC
TRBV9	TRBD2	NA	TRBJ2-7	CASSVGSSGSGEQYF	TGTGCCAGCAGCGTAGGGTCTAGCGGGAGTGGCGAGCAGTACTTC
TRBV2	NA	NA	TRBJ1-5	CASSEAALVQGGNQPQHF	TGTGCCAGCAGTGAAGCTGCTTTAGTCCAAGGGGGCAATCAGCCCCAGCATTTT
TRBV7-8	TRBD2	NA	TRBJ2-2	CASSFGLADTGELFF	TGTGCCAGCAGCTTCGGACTAGCGGACACCGGGGAGCTGTTTTTT
TRBV10-1	NA	NA	TRBJ1-1	CASRDTMDTEAFF	TGCGCCAGCAGGGACACGATGGACACTGAAGCTTTCTTT
TRBV2	NA	NA	TRBJ1-3	CASSEWSLISGNTIYF	TGTGCCAGCAGTGAGTGGTCCTTAATCTCTGGAAACACCATATATTTT
TRBV6-1	NA	NA	TRBJ2-1	CASPGWRGKYNEQFF	TGTGCCAGCCCGGGGTGGCGGGGAAAGTACAATGAGCAGTTCTTC
TRBV29-1	NA	few	TRBJ1-2	CSISGSGKNGYTF	TGCAGCATTTCAGGCTCAGGGAAGAATGGCTACACCTTC
TRBV11-2	NA	NA	TRBJ1-1	CASSLVVPEAFF	TGTGCCAGCAGCTTAGTGGTCCCTGAAGCTTTCTTT
TRBV19	NA	NA	TRBJ2-7	CASSIKAAREQYF	TGTGCCAGTAGTATCAAAGCGGCCCGGGAGCAGTACTTC
TRBV6-5	NA	NA	TRBJ2-2	CASSYGGLPGELFF	TGTGCCAGCAGTTACGGGGGCTTACCCGGGGAGCTGTTTTTT
TRBV6-5	NA	NA	TRBJ1-4	CASSYSREKLFF	TGTGCCAGCAGTTACTCGAGGGAAAAACTGTTTTTT
TRBV18	TRBD2	NA	TRBJ2-1	CASFSGTTNYNEQFF	TGTGCCAGCTTCTCCGGGACTACAAACTACAATGAGCAGTTCTTC
TRBV13	TRBD2	once	TRBJ2-2	CASSALLMERPGRAGELFF	TGTGCCAGCAGCGCACTACTCATGGAAAGACCAGGGAGAGCGGGAGAGCTGTTTTTT
TRBV11-2	NA	few	TRBJ2-3	CASSLGLPGLGDTQYF	TGTGCCAGCAGCTTAGGGTTGCCGGGACTCGGAGATACGCAGTATTTT
TRBV11-2	NA	NA	TRBJ1-2	CATGRGETNYGYTF	TGTGCCACCGGGAGGGGGGAAACTAACTATGGCTACACCTTC
TRBV10-3	TRBD2	once	TRBJ2-3	CAITELAGGTDTQYF	TGTGCCATCACTGAACTAGCGGGAGGCACAGATACGCAGTATTTT
TRBV27	NA	few	TRBJ1-2	CASSPGPTYGYTF	TGTGCCAGCAGCCCCGGCCCTACTTATGGCTACACCTTC
TRBV6-6	TRBD1	once	TRBJ1-2	CASSSLIGGPNYGYTF	TGTGCCAGCAGTTCCCTTATAGGGGGCCCTAACTATGGCTACACCTTC
TRBV5-1	TRBD2	NA	TRBJ2-1	CASSFILAGGFNEQFF	TGCGCCAGCAGTTTCATACTAGCGGGAGGTTTTAATGAGCAGTTCTTC
TRBV28	TRBD1	many	TRBJ1-1	CASHTLTGGSTEAFF	TGTGCCAGCCACACGCTGACAGGGGGCTCCACTGAAGCTTTCTTT
TRBV28	NA	NA	TRBJ1-1	CASTGKNTEAFF	TGTGCCAGCACCGGCAAGAACACTGAAGCTTTCTTT
TRBV5-1	TRBD2	NA	TRBJ2-3	CASSPGLAGGTDTQYF	TGCGCCAGCAGCCCGGGACTAGCGGGGGGGACAGATACGCAGTATTTT
TRBV5-5	TRBD1	few	TRBJ1-2	CASSLSYGTGEGYTF	TGTGCCAGCAGCTTGAGTTACGGGACAGGGGAAGGCTACACCTTC
TRBV29-1	TRBD2	NA	TRBJ2-7	CSVSGLAGVREQYF	TGCAGCGTTTCCGGACTAGCGGGAGTGAGGGAGCAGTACTTC
TRBV6-1	NA	few	TRBJ2-5	CASSEDRETQYF	TGTGCCAGCAGTGAAGACCGAGAGACCCAGTACTTC
TRBV4-1	NA	NA	TRBJ2-7	CASSRRWEDSYEQYF	TGCGCCAGCAGCCGCCGCTGGGAAGACTCCTACGAGCAGTACTTC
TRBV6-5	NA	once	TRBJ1-1	CASSLERGTEAFF	TGTGCCAGCAGCCTCGAAAGGGGCACTGAAGCTTTCTTT
TRBV7-6	NA	once	TRBJ2-1	CASSPPNWGEQFF	TGTGCCAGCAGCCCGCCGAACTGGGGTGAGCAGTTCTTC
TRBV7-9	TRBD2	few	TRBJ2-1	CASELAAYNEQFF	TGTGCCAGCGAACTAGCGGCTTACAATGAGCAGTTCTTC
TRBV14	NA	once	TRBJ2-1	CASSQGTGTPFSHEQFF	TGTGCCAGCAGCCAGGGAACCGGGACACCATTTTCTCATGAGCAGTTCTTC
TRBV29-1	NA	once	TRBJ2-3	CSVDGGQDTQYF	TGCAGCGTTGATGGCGGCCAAGATACGCAGTATTTT
TRBV30	TRBD1	NA	TRBJ2-3	CAWSVGQGTDTQYF	TGTGCCTGGAGTGTCGGACAGGGCACAGATACGCAGTATTTT
TRBV5-6	TRBD1	NA	TRBJ1-2	CASSDPGQSYGYTF	TGTGCCAGCAGCGACCCGGGACAGAGCTATGGCTACACCTTC
TRBV6-1	TRBD2	NA	TRBJ2-5	CASSELAGNQETQYF	TGTGCCAGCAGTGAACTAGCGGGCAACCAAGAGACCCAGTACTTC
TRBV27	NA	once	TRBJ2-3	CASSFWGPLGVYTQYF	TGTGCCAGCAGTTTTTGGGGCCCGCTCGGCGTCTATACGCAGTATTTT
TRBV5-1	TRBD2	NA	TRBJ2-3	CASSIPIAGPTDTQYF	TGCGCCAGCAGCATCCCAATAGCGGGTCCCACAGATACGCAGTATTTT
TRBV18	NA	NA	TRBJ2-7	CASSGPGQGAYEQYF	TGTGCCAGCTCCGGCCCCGGCCAGGGCGCCTACGAGCAGTACTTC
TRBV30	NA	once	TRBJ1-5	CAWSSNSNQPQHF	TGTGCCTGGAGCTCGAATAGCAATCAGCCCCAGCATTTT
TRBV6-6	TRBD1	NA	TRBJ2-7	CASTRDRGSYEQYF	TGTGCCAGCACCAGAGACAGGGGATCCTACGAGCAGTACTTC
TRBV7-3	NA	NA	TRBJ1-1	CASSLNGGAGAFF	TGTGCCAGCAGCTTAAATGGCGGAGCTGGAGCTTTCTTT
TRBV27	NA	NA	TRBJ2-3	CASSSTVKGTDTQYF	TGTGCCAGCAGTTCGACAGTAAAGGGCACAGATACGCAGTATTTT
TRBV5-1	NA	NA	TRBJ2-2	CASSLEGSGELFF	TGCGCCAGCAGCTTGGAGGGAAGCGGGGAGCTGTTTTTT